Shown below are 29 T cell receptor beta chains from a single sample sequenced in a study of T-cell reconstitution after alpha-beta-depleted transplantation in children. The authors prepared the TCRbeta library with unique molecular identifiers. TCRdb passed the PCR reads through MiXCR, listing each CDR3 protein once. The table records approximately 80,000 distinct CDR3 sequences, about 14% of them present only once. Sequences were derived from PBMCs, mostly from graft donor cells, sampled 180 days after TCRalphabeta/CD19-depleted stem cell transplant. These receptors were taken from a male patient aged 2 to 10 who had a stem cell transplant for acute lymphoblastic leukemia, so the T cells may come from the graft donor.

This clonotype was seen a few times. This rearrangement joins TRBV6-2 or TRBV6-3 to TRBJ1-5; unclear D gene. Trimming cost V 7 bases and J 0 bases, with 16 bases left between them. The CDR3 consists of 16 residues. The germline V gene has CDR1 MNHEY and CDR2 SVGEGT. In DNA, the CDR3 is TGTGCCAGCACCAACCCAGACTGGTATAGCAATCAGCCCCAGCATTTT. Translated, it gives CASTNPDWYSNQPQHF.

This clonotype has only a few counts. The rearrangement joins TRBV10-3 to TRBJ1-1; 7 bases are a match to TRBD1. CDR3 size: 13 residues. The V and J ends lost 8 bases and 1 base, in that order; junction bases with no gene match: 4. Germline CDR1 ENHRY, CDR2 SYGVKD. The CDR3 here is CAIAGQANTEAFF. DNA of the CDR3: TGTGCCATCGCCGGACAGGCGAACACTGAAGCTTTCTTT.

The chain is built from TRBV20-1 and TRBJ2-6; 7 bases are shared with TRBD1. Germline CDR1 and CDR2: DFQATT and SNEGSKA (reference sequence). The CDR3 covers 17 residues. V shed 8 bases, J shed 1 base, and the junction held 14 bases outside the gene matches. In DNA, the CDR3 is TGCAGTCCCCTAACCCGGGACAGATTTTCTGGGGCCAACGTCCTGACTTTC. Amino acids: CSPLTRDRFSGANVLTF.

The chain employs TRBV4-3 and TRBJ1-3; no clear D. Germline V gene sequence: CDR1 LGHNA, CDR2 YSLEER. The ends were cut back, 0 bases at V and 0 bases at J, with 9 bases in the middle. The length of the CDR3 is 16 residues. Here the CDR3 DNA reads TGCGCCAGCAGCCAAGATCTAGCCTTCTCTGGAAACACCATATATTTT. It translates to CASSQDLAFSGNTIYF.

This clonotype was observed a few times. The chain recombines TRBV7-6 with TRBJ1-1; TRBD1 might be the D (5 bases). The V end was cut by 2 bases, the J end by 7 bases, with 14 bases between. Germline V lookup: CDR1 SGHVS, CDR2 FNYEAQ. The CDR3 consists of 14 residues. The CDR3 DNA reads TGTGCCAGCAGCTTACGACTTGGGGGAGGTGAAGCTTTCTTT. Its translation: CASSLRLGGGEAFF.

This clonotype occurred once. V usage is TRBV14 and J usage is TRBJ1-6; the D is unclear. The germline gives CDR1 SGHDN, CDR2 FVKESK. CDR3 length: 13 residues. Trimming took off 4 bases at V and 12 bases at J, with 13 bases between the two ends. The CDR3 DNA follows: TGTGCCAGCAGCCCGGGCGGTTTCGGACCCCTCCACTTT. Its translation is CASSPGGFGPLHF.

CDR3 coding DNA: TGTGCCAGCAGCCTATCCGGTTTCAGTCAGCCCCAGCATTTT. Protein: CASSLSGFSQPQHF. V gene TRBV6-2 or TRBV6-3 combines with J gene TRBJ1-5; unclear D gene. Germline V gene lookup returns CDR1 MNHEY and CDR2 SVGEGT. Deletions cut 6 bases from V and 6 bases from J, with 15 bases between. The CDR3 runs to 14 residues.

This clonotype has just a few counts. The rearrangement links TRBV7-9 to TRBJ1-5; D possibly corresponds to TRBD1 (5 bases). The germline CDR1 and CDR2 sequences are SEHNR and FQNEAQ (reference sequence). There are 15 residues in the CDR3. Trimming removed 4 bases from V and 1 base from J, with 11 bases in between. CDR3 in DNA: TGTGCCAGCAGCTCGCCCGGGGGAAGCAATCAGCCCCAGCATTTT. Translating gives CASSSPGGSNQPQHF.

This chain connects TRBV25-1 to TRBJ2-2; D is unclear. CDR3 length: 14 residues. Trimming removed 1 base at V and 8 bases at J, with 11 bases between. In germline, CDR1 is MGHDK, CDR2 SYGVNS. CDR3 coding DNA: TGTGCCAGCAGTGAATCGAACGAGAGTGGGGAGCTGTTTTTT. It is translated as CASSESNESGELFF. Filled out from reference TRBV25-1 and TRBJ2-2, the complete variable domain reads EADIYQTPRYLVIGTGKKITLECSQTMGHDKMYWYQQDPGMELHLIHYSYGVNSTEKGDLSSESTVSRIRTEHFPLTLESARPSHTSQYLCASSESNESGELFFGEGSRLTVL.

The chain is built from TRBV18 and TRBJ2-5, with D unclear. V was clipped by 4 bases and J by 0 bases, with 0 bases between them. The CDR3 runs 11 residues. The germline CDR1 and CDR2 sequences are KGHSH and LQKENI. The CDR3 reads CASSHQETQYF. The DNA of the CDR3 is TGTGCCAGCTCACACCAAGAGACCCAGTACTTC.

Only a few counts were recorded for this clonotype. The J gene is TRBJ1-2, the V gene TRBV7-2; TRBD1 is a possible D gene (5 bases). CDR3 length: 14 amino acids. The germline V gene encodes CDR1 SGHTA and CDR2 FQGNSA. V gave up 3 bases and J gave up 4 bases, with 12 bases separating them. CDR3 region: CASSLRGGGYGYTF. Here the CDR3 DNA reads TGTGCCAGCAGCTTGCGGGGGGGAGGCTATGGCTACACCTTC.

This clonotype came up a few times. The CDR3 DNA reads as TGCGCCAGCAGCTTGGGGACTCCCGGGAATCAGCCCCAGCATTTT. Translated: CASSLGTPGNQPQHF. The chain employs TRBV5-1 and TRBJ1-5; D not resolved. Per the germline V gene, CDR1 is SGHRS and CDR2 is YFSETQ. Trimming stripped 0 bases from V and 4 bases from J, with 11 bases between. The CDR3 has 15 residues.

This clonotype appeared many times. The V call is TRBV7-9, the J call TRBJ1-4, with no clear D. Trimming took off 4 bases at V and 4 bases at J, with 10 bases between the two ends. Germline CDR1 and CDR2: SEHNR and FQNEAQ (reference sequence). The CDR3 loop spans 14 amino acids. The CDR3 DNA follows: TGTGCCAGCAGCTCCGGAGAACGTAATGAAAAACTGTTTTTT. This gives the protein CASSSGERNEKLFF.

With respect to this clonotype: Relative to the germline gene, one junction end is altered; a read error may explain this. The J gene is TRBJ2-7, the V gene TRBV3-1, with a possible D match to TRBD2 (6 bases). CDR1 and CDR2 (germline): LGHDT, YNNKEL (reference sequence). This CDR3 spans 17 amino acids. Here the CDR3 reads CACSQAMAGNSLYEQYF. In nucleotides, the CDR3 is TGTGCCTGCAGCCAAGCGATGGCGGGAAACTCCCTCTACGAGCAGTACTTC.

This clonotype has more than one count but fewer than ten. V usage is TRBV7-6 and J usage is TRBJ2-5; perhaps D is TRBD1 or TRBD2 (5 bases each). The V end lost 4 bases, the J end lost 5 bases, and 8 bases lay between the germline ends. The CDR3 sequence is 12 residues long. The germline V gene encodes CDR1 SGHVS and CDR2 FNYEAQ. Written as DNA, the CDR3 is TGTGCCAGCAGCTGGGGCGGGGAGACCCAGTACTTC. It specifies CASSWGGETQYF.

This clonotype appeared a few times. The gene calls are TRBV6-5 and TRBJ2-5; 7 nucleotides match TRBD1. This CDR3 is built from 14 residues. The ends lost 5 bases at V and 2 bases at J; junction bases unmatched: 5. CDR1 and CDR2 from the germline V gene are MNHEY and SVGAGI. Here the CDR3 DNA reads TGTGCCAGCAGTATACCGGGACAGCAAGAGACCCAGTACTTC. Translated, it gives CASSIPGQQETQYF.

This chain uses TRBV27 with TRBJ2-7; D remains ambiguous. Trimming pared 6 bases from V and 6 bases from J, leaving 15 bases between. Germline loops: CDR1 MNHEY, CDR2 SMNVEV (reference sequence). CDR3 length: 13 residues. Here the CDR3 DNA reads TGTGCCAGCAGGCTGGGCCCCCTGGGCGAGCAGTACTTC. This encodes CASRLGPLGEQYF.

This clonotype was seen a handful of times. Here the CDR3 DNA reads TGTGCCAGCAGTGAAACTAGCGGGAGGGCGACAGATACGCAGTATTTT. This translates into CASSETSGRATDTQYF. The chain joins TRBV9 to TRBJ2-3, with 13 bases fitting TRBD2. CDR1 is SGDLS and CDR2 is YYNGEE in the germline V gene. This CDR3 spans 16 amino acids. Germline trimming cut 5 bases from V and 3 bases from J; bases unmatched to any gene: 6.

This clonotype has only a few counts. V is TRBV6-5 and J is TRBJ2-6; no clear D gene. The CDR3 is 15 residues long. V was cut by 5 bases and J by 3 bases, with 11 bases left in between. Germline CDR1 reads MNHEY; CDR2 reads SVGAGI. The DNA for the CDR3 is TGTGCCAGCAGTACTACGGGCGGTGGGGCCAACGTCCTGACTTTC. This codes for CASSTTGGGANVLTF.

The chain employs TRBV5-1 and TRBJ2-1; possible D gene TRBD2, 5 bases. The CDR3 is 12 amino acids. V was pared by 4 bases and J by 7 bases, with 9 bases between. The germline gives CDR1 SGHRS, CDR2 YFSETQ. CDR3 sequence reads: CASSAGGNEQFF. The CDR3 DNA reads as TGCGCCAGCAGCGCGGGCGGGAATGAGCAGTTCTTC.

The V call is TRBV28, the J call TRBJ2-2, with D unclear. The germline CDR1 and CDR2 sequences are MDHEN and SYDVKM. CDR3 length: 15 amino acids. V shed 4 bases and J shed 4 bases, with 13 bases lying between them. The CDR3 coding sequence is TGTGCCAGCAGTTACCACAGCATCTCCACCGGGGAGCTGTTTTTT. This encodes CASSYHSISTGELFF.

In its sample, this clonotype was seen many times. This rearrangement joins TRBV4-3 to TRBJ2-7; D is perhaps TRBD1 or TRBD2 (5 bases each). The V end lost 1 base, the J end lost 2 bases, and 9 bases lay between the germline ends. From germline, CDR1 is LGHNA and CDR2 YSLEER. CDR3 length equals 14 residues. The CDR3 DNA is TGCGCCAGCAGCCAAGGTCTGGGACCCTACGAGCAGTACTTC. Amino acids: CASSQGLGPYEQYF.

The chain carries TRBV4-3 and TRBJ2-1, with 9 bases lining up with TRBD1. Per the germline V gene, CDR1 is LGHNA and CDR2 is YSLEER. CDR3 length equals 18 residues. V was pared by 6 bases and J by 4 bases, with 16 bases of the junction left unmatched. As DNA, the CDR3 is TGCGCCAGCAGGGGACCCGGGACAGGGAGTATCCCTTACAATGAGCAGTTCTTC. Translated: CASRGPGTGSIPYNEQFF.

In its sample, this clonotype was seen a few times. The CDR3 protein is CASSYRQGRNEQFF. As DNA, the CDR3 is TGTGCCAGCAGCTACCGACAGGGGAGGAATGAGCAGTTCTTC. The chain employs TRBV3-1 and TRBJ2-1; 8 bases align to TRBD1. The germline V gene has CDR1 LGHDT and CDR2 YNNKEL (reference sequence). The J segment lost 7 bases and the V segment lost 5 bases, leaving 7 bases of the junction unmatched. This CDR3 has 14 residues.

Only a few counts were recorded for this clonotype. The chain employs TRBV5-1 and TRBJ1-5, with 10 bases aligning to TRBD1. Germline V lookup: CDR1 SGHRS, CDR2 YFSETQ. The CDR3 is 15 residues long. The J segment lost 11 bases and the V segment lost 0 bases, leaving 8 bases of the junction unmatched. Here the CDR3 DNA reads TGCGCCAGCAGCTTGGGGGGACAGGGGTCTCCCGCCCAGCATTTT. Protein: CASSLGGQGSPAQHF.

The sample holds a few counts of this clonotype. The V gene is TRBV7-6, the J gene TRBJ1-1; unclear D gene. Germline CDR1 reads SGHVS; CDR2 reads FNYEAQ. The V end was cut by 5 bases, the J end by 1 base, with 17 bases between. The CDR3 runs to 16 residues. CDR3 sequence (DNA): TGTGCCAGCAGCGGTTTCGCGTCCCTGCCGAACACTGAAGCTTTCTTT. Translating gives CASSGFASLPNTEAFF.

In this sample, this clonotype turned up many times. The DNA of the CDR3 is TGTGCCAGCAGCCAAGTTGGAGGGGGGCACACCGGGGAGCTGTTTTTT. Amino acids: CASSQVGGGHTGELFF. This rearrangement joins TRBV4-2 to TRBJ2-2; D is perhaps TRBD1 or TRBD2 (6 bases each). The CDR3 loop spans 16 amino acids. Germline CDR1 is LGHNA and CDR2 is YNFKEQ. Trimming stripped 1 base from V and 3 bases from J, with 12 bases between.

This chain joins TRBV12-3 or TRBV12-4 and TRBJ1-2; 7 bases line up with TRBD1. CDR3 length: 13 residues. Trimming at V came to 8 bases and at J to 7 bases, leaving 10 bases not matched to a gene. This CDR3 is CASFLSGGTGYTF. The CDR3 region has the DNA TGTGCCAGCTTTCTTTCAGGGGGTACTGGCTACACCTTC.

This clonotype was counted ten times or more. The J gene is TRBJ2-7, the V gene TRBV7-2; D is possibly TRBD2 (5 bases). CDR1 and CDR2 (germline): SGHTA, FQGNSA. Trimming removed 8 bases at V and 3 bases at J, with 14 bases between. This CDR3 is built from 13 residues. The CDR3 sequence is CASASAGSYEQYF. The CDR3 DNA follows: TGTGCCAGCGCCTCTGCTGGGAGCTACGAGCAGTACTTC.